The 18 T cell receptor beta chains below were found in one sample sequenced in a study of Graves' ophthalmopathy and Graves' hyperthyroidism. Amplification of TCR beta CDR3 regions used RNA transcripts. HTBI primers were used in a first-round RT-PCR, which preceded a second-round multiplex PCR. Each CDR3 protein gets one entry after TCRdb re-called the multiplex PCR reads with MiXCR. This table holds roughly 700,000 distinct CDR3 sequences, 35% to 50% found once. The sequenced material came from peripheral blood. Receptors originate from an adult man with Graves' ophthalmopathy.

This CDR3 is CASSLVAPPYEQYF. The CDR3 DNA is TGTGCCAGCAGCTTAGTGGCCCCGCCCTACGAGCAGTACTTC. The genes are TRBV7-9 and TRBJ2-7, with D hard to call. The CDR3 contains 14 residues. Germline V gene sequence: CDR1 SEHNR, CDR2 FQNEAQ (reference sequence). Trimming cost V 1 base and J 2 bases, with 9 bases left between them.

This clonotype was recorded at least ten times. This chain links TRBV10-3 with TRBJ2-5, with TRBD2 matching over 12 bases. J gave up 4 bases and V 10 bases, and 10 bases lay outside the gene matches. CDR1 is ENHRY, CDR2 SYGVKD, per germline. This CDR3 is built from 15 residues. The CDR3 nucleotides are TGTGCCAGGCTTCTAGCGGGAGGGCGCGGAGAGACCCAGTACTTC. Translation gives CARLLAGGRGETQYF.

This clonotype was recorded many times. This chain connects TRBV24-1 to TRBJ1-1, with D unclear. The germline V gene encodes CDR1 KGHDR and CDR2 SFDVKD. Trimming pared 0 bases from V and 6 bases from J, leaving 7 bases between. This CDR3 has 13 residues. The CDR3: CATSDLYQSEAFF. The CDR3 region has the DNA TGTGCCACCAGTGATTTGTACCAGTCTGAAGCTTTCTTT.

A single count supports this clonotype. The junction departs from germline at one end; a sequencing error may be responsible. The V call is TRBV7-9, the J call TRBJ1-2; D not certain. Germline V gene lookup returns CDR1 SEHNR and CDR2 FQNEAQ (reference sequence). The CDR3 is 9 amino acids. The CDR3 nucleotides are TGTGCCAGCAGCTTAGGCCTGGACTTC. It yields the protein CASSLGLDF.

For this clonotype: Since the CDR3 does not end with the conserved phenylalanine or tryptophan, this likely comes from a read error. The chain uses TRBV5-1 and TRBJ2-7; no reliable D call. CDR3 length: 15 amino acids. Germline V CDR1 and CDR2: SGHRS, YFSETQ. The V end was cut by 4 bases, the J end by 2 bases, with 16 bases between. The CDR3, as DNA: TGCGCCAGCAGCCCCAACCCGACACCCACCTACGAGCAGTACTGC. This encodes CASSPNPTPTYEQYC.

This clonotype was found a few times. The J gene is TRBJ2-2, the V gene TRBV7-9, with D perhaps given as TRBD1 or TRBD2 (6 bases each). Between the trimmed V and J ends, which lost 2 bases and 5 bases, there was a span of 12 bases. The CDR3 length is 15 residues. Germline V gene data show CDR1 as SEHNR and CDR2 as FQNEAQ (reference sequence). CDR3: CASSLRGGRTGELFF. The CDR3 DNA reads as TGTGCCAGCAGCTTAAGAGGGGGGAGGACCGGGGAGCTGTTTTTT.

At least ten counts were recorded for this clonotype. The chain is built from TRBV7-9 and TRBJ2-7; D perhaps matches TRBD1 (5 bases). CDR3 size: 13 residues. Trimming took off 5 bases at V and 6 bases at J, with 14 bases between the two ends. Germline V gene data show CDR1 as SEHNR and CDR2 as FQNEAQ (reference sequence). CDR3 bases: TGTGCCAGCAGCCCTCGGACACCTTCCGAGCAGTACTTC. Its protein product is CASSPRTPSEQYF.

In its sample, this clonotype was seen a few times. One junction end disagrees with the germline gene, perhaps due to a read error. This chain uses TRBV6-4 with TRBJ2-7, with D perhaps TRBD1 (6 bases). Germline CDR1 MRHNA, CDR2 SNTAGT. The CDR3 has 12 amino acids. The CDR3 DNA reads TGTGCCAGCAGTGACCGTACAGGGTGGCATTTCTTC. Residues: CASSDRTGWHFF.

CDR3 DNA: TGTGCCAGCAGCTTAGGTGGAGGGTTCGGGGAGCTGTTTTTT. Protein product: CASSLGGGFGELFF. V gene TRBV7-9 combines with J gene TRBJ2-2, with TRBD2 as a possible D gene (6 bases). The V end was cut by 1 base, the J end by 7 bases, with 10 bases between. The length of the CDR3 is 14 residues. Per the germline V gene, CDR1 is SEHNR and CDR2 is FQNEAQ (reference sequence).

The J gene is TRBJ1-2, the V gene TRBV2; TRBD1 matches at 8 bases. The V gene end was trimmed by 5 bases and the J gene end by 4 bases; junction bases not matched to a gene: 6. CDR3 length equals 14 residues. CDR1 and CDR2 from the germline V gene are SNHLY and FYNNEI. CDR3 loop: CASSYSGTGYGYTF. In DNA form, the CDR3 reads TGTGCCAGCAGTTACTCGGGGACAGGCTATGGCTACACCTTC.

The J gene is TRBJ2-5, the V gene TRBV25-1; D may be TRBD1 (6 bases). Trimming took 5 bases from V and 2 from J, leaving 15 bases between them. The CDR3 covers 15 residues. The germline V gene encodes CDR1 MGHDK and CDR2 SYGVNS. The CDR3: CASSLQGLLQETQYF. CDR3 coding DNA: TGTGCCAGCAGTTTACAGGGCCTGCTTCAAGAGACCCAGTACTTC.

This clonotype has at least ten counts. V gene TRBV11-2 combines with J gene TRBJ1-1; the match to TRBD1 covers 7 bases. From germline, CDR1 is SGHAT and CDR2 FQNNGV. This CDR3 comprises 14 residues. The V gene end was trimmed by 5 bases and the J gene end by 7 bases; junction bases not matched to a gene: 10. CDR3 sequence reads: CASSPNGRDSEAFF. The CDR3 DNA reads TGTGCCAGCAGCCCTAACGGCAGGGACAGTGAAGCTTTCTTT.

There are many counts of this clonotype. The chain carries TRBV2 and TRBJ1-2; 9 bases agree with TRBD1. The CDR3 has 15 residues. Germline CDR1 and CDR2: SNHLY and FYNNEI. The ends lost 3 bases at V and 8 bases at J; junction bases unmatched: 10. CDR3 in amino acids: CASSDRRTGAGGYTF. Written as DNA, the CDR3 is TGTGCCAGCAGTGATAGGAGGACAGGGGCTGGAGGCTACACCTTC.

This clonotype showed up just a few times. This chain links TRBV5-8 with TRBJ2-7, with TRBD1 matching over 11 bases. Trimming removed 0 bases from V and 3 bases from J; junction bases left unmatched: 5. The germline V gene has CDR1 SGHTS and CDR2 YDEGEE. The CDR3 sequence is 16 residues long. For the CDR3, the DNA is TGTGCCAGCAGCTTGGCGGGACAGGGGGTCTACTACGAGCAGTACTTC. Translation: CASSLAGQGVYYEQYF.

Concerning this clonotype: Mismatch with germline at one junction end may stem from a read error. The genes are TRBV2 and TRBJ1-5, with D tentatively TRBD1 (6 bases). The CDR3 contains 13 residues. Germline-derived CDR1 and CDR2 are SNHLY and FYNNEI. The DNA of the CDR3 is TGTGTCAGCAGCACCGGACAGATCAAAGCCCAGCATTTT. Its translation is CVSSTGQIKAQHF.

In its sample, this clonotype was seen many times. The chain joins TRBV9 to TRBJ1-6; D is ambiguous. V lost 3 bases and J 15 bases, leaving 13 bases between the germline ends. The CDR3 runs to 12 residues. Germline V CDR1 and CDR2: SGDLS, YYNGEE. The CDR3, as DNA: TGTGCCAGCAGCGGCGACGGACGGGGCCTCCACTTT. It yields the protein CASSGDGRGLHF. Full variable domain (outside the CDR3, taken from reference TRBV9 and TRBJ1-6): DSGVTQTPKHLITATGQRVTLRCSPRSGDLSVYWYQQSLDQGLQFLIQYYNGEERAKGNILERFSAQQFPDLHSELNLSSLELGDSALYFCASSGDGRGLHFGNGTRLTVT.

CDR3 residues: CATSRDALFEETQYF. The CDR3 DNA sequence: TGTGCCACCAGCAGAGATGCCCTTTTCGAAGAGACCCAGTACTTC. The chain has TRBV15 and TRBJ2-5; D is ambiguous. Germline V gene sequence: CDR1 LNHNV, CDR2 YYDKDF (reference sequence). The CDR3 runs 15 residues. Trimming stripped 0 bases from V and 3 bases from J, with 11 bases between.

The chain joins TRBV7-9 to TRBJ1-2, with a possible D match to TRBD1 (6 bases). The CDR3 extends over 15 amino acids. In germline, CDR1 is SEHNR, CDR2 FQNEAQ (reference sequence). V dropped 3 bases and J dropped 7 bases, with 18 bases sitting between them. The CDR3 here is CASSLRGAGAGGYTF. The CDR3 DNA reads TGTGCCAGCAGCTTGCGGGGGGCGGGGGCGGGTGGCTACACCTTC. Full variable domain (missing parts from reference TRBV7-9 and TRBJ1-2): DTGVSQNPRHKITKRGQNVTFRCDPISEHNRLYWYRQTLGQGPEFLTYFQNEAQLEKSRLLSDRFSAERPKGSFSTLEIQRTEQGDSAMYLCASSLRGAGAGGYTFGSGTRLTVV.